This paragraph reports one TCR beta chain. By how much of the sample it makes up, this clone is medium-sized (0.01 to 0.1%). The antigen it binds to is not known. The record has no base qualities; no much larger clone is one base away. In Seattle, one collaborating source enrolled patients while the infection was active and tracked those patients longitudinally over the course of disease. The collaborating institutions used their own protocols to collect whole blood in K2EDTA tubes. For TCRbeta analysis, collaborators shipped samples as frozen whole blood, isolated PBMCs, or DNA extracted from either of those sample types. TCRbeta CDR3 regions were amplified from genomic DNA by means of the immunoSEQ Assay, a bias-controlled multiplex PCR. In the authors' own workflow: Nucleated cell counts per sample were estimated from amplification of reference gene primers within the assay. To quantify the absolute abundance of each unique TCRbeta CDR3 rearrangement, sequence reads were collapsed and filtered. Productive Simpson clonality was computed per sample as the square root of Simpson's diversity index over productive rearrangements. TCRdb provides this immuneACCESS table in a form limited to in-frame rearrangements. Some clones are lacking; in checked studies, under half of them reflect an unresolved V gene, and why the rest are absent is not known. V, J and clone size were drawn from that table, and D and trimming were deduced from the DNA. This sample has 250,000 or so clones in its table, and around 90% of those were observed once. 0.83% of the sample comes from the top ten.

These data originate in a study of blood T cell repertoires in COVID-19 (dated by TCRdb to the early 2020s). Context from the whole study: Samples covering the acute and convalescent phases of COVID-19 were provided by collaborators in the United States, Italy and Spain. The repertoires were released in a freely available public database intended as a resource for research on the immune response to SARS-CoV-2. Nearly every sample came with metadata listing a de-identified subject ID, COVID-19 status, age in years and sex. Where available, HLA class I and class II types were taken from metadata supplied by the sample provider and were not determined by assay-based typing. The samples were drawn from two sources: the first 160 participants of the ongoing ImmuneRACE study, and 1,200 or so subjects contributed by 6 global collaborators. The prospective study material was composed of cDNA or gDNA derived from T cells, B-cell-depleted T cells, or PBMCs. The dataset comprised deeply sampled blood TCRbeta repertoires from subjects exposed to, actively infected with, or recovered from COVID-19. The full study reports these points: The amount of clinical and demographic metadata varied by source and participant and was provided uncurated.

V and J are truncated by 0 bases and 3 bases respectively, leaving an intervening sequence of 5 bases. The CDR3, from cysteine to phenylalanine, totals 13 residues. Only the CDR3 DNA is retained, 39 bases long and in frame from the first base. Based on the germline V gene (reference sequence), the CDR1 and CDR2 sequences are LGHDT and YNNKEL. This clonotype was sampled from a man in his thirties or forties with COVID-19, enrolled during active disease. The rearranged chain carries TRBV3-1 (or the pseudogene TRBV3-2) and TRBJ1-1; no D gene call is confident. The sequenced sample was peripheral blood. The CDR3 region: CASSQDYYTEAFF. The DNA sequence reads TGTGCCAGCAGCCAAGATTATTACACTGAAGCTTTCTTT.